The clone carrying this T cell receptor (beta chain) was observed a few times. The V end was cut by 3 bases, the J end by 4 bases, with 11 bases between. There are 14 residues in the CDR3. Germline values: CDR1 MGHRA, CDR2 YSYEKL. The data originate from a study of blood T cells in healthy people across ages. Alongside a J-beta primer mix, a sample-barcoded 5' primer served in a second PCR lasting about 7 to 11 cycles. A single record per CDR3 protein comes from TCRdb applying MiXCR to the 5' RACE reads. Of about 1.5 million distinct CDR3 sequences listed, 42% are singletons. Sequencing was carried out using blood. This TCR was recovered from a woman aged 18-29 years in good health. The gene calls are TRBV4-1 and TRBJ2-3, with D hard to call. In DNA, the CDR3 is TGCGCCAGCAGCCAGCGTTCAGGCTCAGATACGCAGTATTTT. Residues: CASSQRSGSDTQYF.